The 26 T cell receptor beta chains listed next were all sequenced from one sample in a study of blood T cell repertoires in COVID-19. Sequencing used immunoSEQ multiplex PCR; TCRdb keeps in-frame clones, though not all of them. The sample has around 230,000 clones, roughly 90% seen once. The material sequenced was peripheral blood. These receptors were obtained from a man aged 30 to 45 who had recovered from COVID-19.

The CDR3 loop reads CASSPGQGTNEKLFF. The CDR3 bases are TGTGCCAGCAGCCCGGGACAGGGGACTAATGAAAAACTGTTTTTT. V gene TRBV7-8 combines with J gene TRBJ1-4, with TRBD1 identical over 10 bases. Trimming removed 5 bases from V and 2 bases from J; junction bases left unmatched: 2. Germline values: CDR1 SGHVS, CDR2 FQNEAQ. The length of the CDR3 is 15 residues.

V gene TRBV5-4 combines with J gene TRBJ1-2; the D is unclear. Trimming stripped 4 bases from V and 1 base from J, with 11 bases between. CDR1 and CDR2 from the germline V gene are SGHNT and YYREEE (reference sequence). CDR3 length: 14 amino acids. CDR3 bases: TGTGCCAGCAGCCCGGAGACGGATAACTATGGCTACACCTTC. Its translation: CASSPETDNYGYTF.

This chain joins TRBV25-1 and TRBJ1-1; possibly TRBD1 for D (5 bases). CDR1 is MGHDK, CDR2 SYGVNS, per germline. This CDR3 comprises 12 residues. The V end was cut by 8 bases, the J end by 0 bases, with 7 bases between. DNA for the CDR3: TGTGCCAGCCAGGACATGAACACTGAAGCTTTCTTT. This codes for CASQDMNTEAFF. Supplemented by reference TRBV25-1 and TRBJ1-1, the full variable domain reads EADIYQTPRYLVIGTGKKITLECSQTMGHDKMYWYQQDPGMELHLIHYSYGVNSTEKGDLSSESTVSRIRTEHFPLTLESARPSHTSQYLCASQDMNTEAFFGQGTRLTVV.

This rearrangement joins TRBV18 to TRBJ1-2; no firm D call. Trimming removed 2 bases from V and 0 bases from J, with 4 bases in between. The CDR3 totals 13 residues. From germline, CDR1 is KGHSH and CDR2 LQKENI. The CDR3 bases are TGTGCCAGCTCACCAGACTCTAACTATGGCTACACCTTC. This encodes CASSPDSNYGYTF.

V and J are TRBV7-6 and TRBJ1-1; D might be TRBD1 (6 bases). Germline loops: CDR1 SGHVS, CDR2 FNYEAQ. Deletions cut 3 bases from V and 5 bases from J, with 13 bases between. The CDR3 is made up of 14 amino acids. Here the CDR3 reads CASSFPTGQTEAFF. CDR3 nucleotide sequence: TGTGCCAGCAGCTTTCCCACAGGGCAAACTGAAGCTTTCTTT.

This chain connects TRBV19 to TRBJ1-1; 10 positions agree with TRBD1. CDR3 length: 16 residues. Germline CDR1 LNHDA, CDR2 SQIVND (reference sequence). V was pared by 5 bases and J by 0 bases, with 6 bases of the junction left unmatched. In nucleotides, the CDR3 is TGTGCCAGTAGTTTCCGACAGGGGGCCTTGAACACTGAAGCTTTCTTT. Protein sequence: CASSFRQGALNTEAFF.

CDR3 sequence (DNA): TGTGCCAGCAGTTTAAATGACTGGAACAATGAGCAGTTCTTC. Translation gives CASSLNDWNNEQFF. The chain recombines TRBV27 with TRBJ2-1, with D unclear. The CDR3 spans 14 residues. V lost 2 bases and J 5 bases, leaving 10 bases between the germline ends. CDR1 is MNHEY, CDR2 SMNVEV, per germline (reference sequence).

This chain connects TRBV29-1 to TRBJ1-3, with 11 bases fitting TRBD1. From germline, CDR1 is SQVTM and CDR2 ANQGSEA. V lost 7 bases, J lost 3 bases, and 5 bases stayed unmatched. The CDR3 runs 14 residues. This chain's CDR3 is CSAGTGGLGNTIYF. CDR3 DNA sequence: TGCAGCGCAGGGACAGGGGGACTTGGAAACACCATATATTTT.

The chain couples TRBV30 to TRBJ2-2; TRBD1 matches 7 bases. Germline assignment: CDR1 GTSNPN and CDR2 SVGIG (reference sequence). V shed 7 bases and J 2 bases; nucleotides not matched to a gene: 4. The CDR3 extends over 13 amino acids. CDR3 protein: CAFHRGNTGELFF. The DNA for the CDR3 is TGTGCCTTCCACAGGGGTAACACCGGGGAGCTGTTTTTT.

V is TRBV6-6 and J is TRBJ1-5, with D maybe TRBD1 (6 bases). The ends were cut back, 11 bases at V and 0 bases at J, with 14 bases in the middle. The CDR3 covers 14 residues. The germline V gene encodes CDR1 MNHNY and CDR2 SVGAGI (reference sequence). In nucleotides, the CDR3 is TGTGCCTCGGGGGGCCCATTTAGCAATCAGCCCCAGCATTTT. It codes for CASGGPFSNQPQHF.

This clone showed up just once. Germline is not matched at one junction end, which may reflect a read error. The V gene is TRBV5-6, the J gene TRBJ1-4; the D gene is possibly TRBD1 (5 bases). CDR3 length: 16 amino acids. Germline CDR1 and CDR2: SGHDT and YYEEEE. The CDR3 loop reads CASSLGGQGITEKLFF. The CDR3 nucleotides are TGTGCCAGCAGTTTGGGAGGACAAGGGATTACTGAAAAACTGTTTTTT.

The chain couples TRBV24-1 to TRBJ2-3; 8 bases align to TRBD2. The CDR3 sequence is 16 residues long. The germline V gene has CDR1 KGHDR and CDR2 SFDVKD. V lost 3 bases and J lost 1; bases outside the gene matches: 5. CDR3 DNA sequence: TGTGCCACCAGTGATCCCCGGGGGGGCGGCACAGATACGCAGTATTTT. Residues: CATSDPRGGGTDTQYF.

This chain joins TRBV19 and TRBJ2-7; 13 bases fit TRBD2. The CDR3 totals 15 residues. Looked up from germline, CDR1 is LNHDA and CDR2 is SQIVND (reference sequence). V shed 7 bases, J shed 2 bases, and the junction held 5 bases outside the gene matches. The DNA for the CDR3 is TGTGCCAGTAAGGAGACTAGCGGGGGGACCTACGAGCAGTACTTC. Protein: CASKETSGGTYEQYF.

Only a few counts were recorded for this clone. The chain joins TRBV5-1 to TRBJ1-3; D is possibly TRBD1 (5 bases). V lost 0 bases and J lost 0, with 7 bases in between. The CDR3 loop spans 15 amino acids. Per the germline V gene, CDR1 is SGHRS and CDR2 is YFSETQ. The CDR3 protein is CASSLGDFSGNTIYF. The CDR3 DNA sequence: TGCGCCAGCAGCTTGGGGGACTTCTCTGGAAACACCATATATTTT. The full variable domain, with the rest looked up from reference TRBV5-1 and TRBJ1-3, is KAGVTQTPRYLIKTRGQQVTLSCSPISGHRSVSWYQQTPGQGLQFLFEYFSETQRNKGNFPGRFSGRQFSNSRSEMNVSTLELGDSALYLCASSLGDFSGNTIYFGEGSWLTVV.

The J gene is TRBJ1-6, the V gene TRBV6-5; a possible D gene is TRBD1 (5 bases). Trimming stripped 2 bases from V and 0 bases from J, with 8 bases between. CDR1 MNHEY and CDR2 SVGAGI come from the germline V gene. The CDR3 is 16 residues long. CDR3 bases: TGTGCCAGCAGTTACGGCCAGGGCTCCTATAATTCACCCCTCCACTTT. Its protein product is CASSYGQGSYNSPLHF.

The chain employs TRBV6-6 and TRBJ1-3; 9 bases are shared with TRBD1. The germline V gene has CDR1 MNHNY and CDR2 SVGAGI (reference sequence). The CDR3 is 16 residues long. Trimming removed 2 bases from V and 8 bases from J; junction bases left unmatched: 10. The chain's CDR3 is CASSYRTGGGRDTIYF. CDR3 DNA sequence: TGTGCCAGCAGTTACAGAACAGGGGGCGGAAGGGACACCATATATTTT.

This clone has just a few counts. The J gene is TRBJ2-2, the V gene TRBV6-5; D unclear. Germline V gene data show CDR1 as MNHEY and CDR2 as SVGAGI. With 7 bases removed from V and 5 bases from J, the gap between germline ends came to 14 bases. The CDR3 is 14 amino acids. The CDR3 spells CASIKNAGTGELFF. The CDR3 region has the DNA TGTGCCAGCATCAAAAATGCCGGGACCGGGGAGCTGTTTTTT.

V usage is TRBV15 and J usage is TRBJ2-3; tentative D call: TRBD2 (6 bases). The V and J ends lost 1 base and 0 bases respectively, with 20 bases between them. CDR3 length: 19 residues. Germline CDR1 LNHNV, CDR2 YYDKDF (reference sequence). The CDR3 nucleotides are TGTGCCACCAGCAGAGGGGTCTTGGGGGGAGCTTCTAGCACAGATACGCAGTATTTT. It yields the protein CATSRGVLGGASSTDTQYF.

This rearrangement joins TRBV6-6 to TRBJ2-1; 15 nucleotides agree with TRBD2. J was trimmed by 8 bases and V by 5 bases; bases with no gene match: 10. CDR1 is MNHNY, CDR2 SVGAGI, per germline (reference sequence). CDR3 length: 17 residues. The CDR3 loop is CASSRTSGGALGYEQFF. Written as DNA, the CDR3 is TGTGCCAGCAGTCGGACTAGCGGGGGGGCCTTGGGCTATGAGCAGTTCTTC.

Concerning this clone itself: Other DNA sequences from this sample encode an identical CDR3 as well. J is TRBJ2-7 and V is TRBV7-2; maybe TRBD2 (7 bases). Trimming stripped 8 bases from V and 0 bases from J, with 11 bases between. CDR3 length equals 13 residues. CDR1 is SGHTA and CDR2 is FQGNSA in the germline V gene. CDR3 sequence reads: CASGGAASYEQYF. The CDR3 DNA follows: TGTGCCAGCGGGGGGGCGGCCTCCTACGAGCAGTACTTC. Full variable domain (outside the CDR3, taken from reference TRBV7-2 and TRBJ2-7): GAGVSQSPSNKVTEKGKDVELRCDPISGHTALYWYRQSLGQGLEFLIYFQGNSAPDKSGLPSDRFSAERTGGSVSTLTIQRTQQEDSAVYLCASGGAASYEQYFGPGTRLTVT.

The chain links TRBV6-5 to TRBJ2-1, with a possible D match to TRBD2 (5 bases). Per the germline V gene, CDR1 is MNHEY and CDR2 is SVGAGI. Trimming shortened V by 6 bases and J by 15 bases, and 24 bases separated the two germline ends. This CDR3 region has 14 residues. The CDR3 DNA sequence: TGTGCCAGCAGCACCCGCCCTCTAGCCCTAGGGTGGTTCTTC. Translation gives CASSTRPLALGWFF.

This clone has just a few counts. CDR3 region: CASSIGGRPYEQYF. The CDR3 DNA is TGTGCCAGTAGTATCGGCGGGAGACCTTACGAGCAGTACTTC. The chain combines TRBV19 with TRBJ2-7; 7 bases agree with TRBD2. Germline V CDR1 and CDR2: LNHDA, SQIVND (reference sequence). This CDR3 spans 14 amino acids. J gave up 4 bases and V 3 bases, and 6 bases lay outside the gene matches.

The chain joins TRBV7-9 to TRBJ2-2, with 9 bases that match TRBD1. CDR1 SEHNR and CDR2 FQNEAQ come from the germline V gene (reference sequence). Trimming took 5 bases from V and 2 from J; bases not matched to a gene: 6. The CDR3 runs to 16 residues. CDR3 sequence reads: CASSTRTGANTGELFF. In DNA, the CDR3 is TGTGCCAGCAGCACCCGGACAGGGGCAAACACCGGGGAGCTGTTTTTT.

This clone was counted once. This sequence joins TRBV5-6 and TRBJ1-6; D is possibly TRBD1 (6 bases). The CDR3 runs 16 residues. Germline CDR1 reads SGHDT; CDR2 reads YYEEEE. V lost 2 bases and J lost 10, with 19 bases in between. This chain's CDR3 is CASSFDPGTPTSPLHF. The CDR3 DNA follows: TGTGCCAGCAGCTTCGACCCCGGGACACCTACGTCACCCCTCCACTTT.

V usage is TRBV5-1 and J usage is TRBJ2-4; tentatively, D is TRBD1 or TRBD2 (9 bases each). Germline values: CDR1 SGHRS, CDR2 YFSETQ. The V end was cut by 5 bases, the J end by 5 bases, with 29 bases between. The CDR3 is 19 residues long. CDR3 coding DNA: TGCGCCAGCAGTAGGGCTGGGACAGGGAAAGTAGCGGGGGAAAACATTCAGTACTTC. Translation: CASSRAGTGKVAGENIQYF.

The CDR3 DNA reads TGTGCCAGCAGTCTGTACACCGGGGAGCTGTTTTTT. This sequence encodes CASSLYTGELFF. The J gene is TRBJ2-2, the V gene TRBV12-3 or TRBV12-4; D uncertain. The CDR3 loop spans 12 amino acids. With 5 bases removed from V and 3 bases from J, the gap between germline ends came to 4 bases.